A single T cell receptor beta chain is shown here with its context. It has no known antigen specificity. No per-base quality is available; no much larger clone lies one base away. The trial excluded patients who had a history of autoimmune disease or were on systemic immunosuppression. Peripheral blood for TCR sequencing was collected from all dose cohorts at baseline, on cycle 4 day 1, and on cycle 7 day 1. Samples were obtained from an open-label, multicenter, first-in-human phase I dose-escalation trial of ivuxolimab. Adults with locally advanced or metastatic melanoma, renal cell, hepatocellular, or head and neck squamous cell carcinoma were enrolled in the trial. Before TCR sequencing, CD4+ T cells and CD8+ T cells from peripheral blood were sorted into separate populations. The data were obtained in a study of OX40 agonist ivuxolimab in advanced cancers. Background for the entire study: Ivuxolimab was a fully human IgG2 agonistic monoclonal antibody targeting the costimulatory receptor OX40 (CD134). The point of sequencing TCRbeta in the periphery was to test whether ivuxolimab changed TCR sequence diversity and drove clonal T-cell expansion. Intravenous ivuxolimab was administered to patients every 2 weeks at six dose levels: 0.01, 0.1, 0.3, 1.5, 3 and 10 mg/kg. A male proportion of around 83% and a mean age of approximately 55 years, ranging from 23 to 79, were recorded for the dose-escalation cohort. Prior anti-PD-1, anti-PD-L1 or anti-CTLA-4 therapy was permitted, and checkpoint inhibitors had been received by roughly two fifths of dose-escalation patients. Partial responses were achieved by three dose-escalation patients, of whom one had hepatocellular carcinoma and two had cutaneous melanoma. Of the roughly 54 dose-escalation patients, hepatocellular carcinoma was present in some 19, melanoma in about 15, renal cell carcinoma in 9 and head and neck cancer in 9. The monotherapy dose-escalation portion (N = 52 patients) of the phase I ivuxolimab trial is reported in the paper.

Genomic DNA was extracted from sorted cells for sequencing of the TCRbeta CDR3 region. The immunoSEQ Assay was used for sequencing of TCRbeta CDR3 regions. Entries here come from immuneACCESS through TCRdb and include only in-frame sequences with V and J called. Some clones fail to appear in such tables; in the studies checked, an unresolved V gene covers under half of the shortfall, and the cause of the remainder is unknown. This sample comprises around 30,000 clones, roughly 85% of them detected only once. The ten largest clones add up to about 2.5% of the sample. Overall study results and their limits: Low levels of normalized T-cell clonal expansion were also seen in some nonresponding patients. At doses of 0.1 to 3.0 mg/kg, clonal expansion of both CD4+ and CD8+ blood T cells was observed from baseline to week 6. In the 0.1-3.0 mg/kg groups, partial responders had among the lowest normalized peripheral clonal expansion, particularly in CD8+ T cells. On average, CD8+ T cells showed more expanded clones than CD4+ T cells after ivuxolimab. The antigen specificity of the clonally expanded peripheral T cells was not determined.

As encoded in the germline V gene, CDR1 is KGHSH while CDR2 is LQKENI. Germline trimming amounts to 5 bases on V and 0 bases on J, with 11 as the count of junction bases outside the gene matches. Inclusive of the bounding cysteine and phenylalanine, the CDR3 is 18 residues long. The retained sequence is limited to the CDR3, 54 bases, with the frame set at the first base. The sample here was CD4+ or CD8+ T cells sorted from blood, taken in a trial of the OX40 agonist ivuxolimab. The chain couples TRBV18 to TRBJ1-3, and TRBD1 matches 9 of the central bases. The receptor's source is an adult with an advanced solid tumor such as melanoma, head and neck, liver or kidney cancer. The DNA reads TGTGCCAGCTCAGACCGGGACAGGGCGCTTTACTCTGGAAACACCATATATTTT. Translated, it reads CASSDRDRALYSGNTIYF.